These T cell receptor beta chains were read from a single sample in a study of blood T cell repertoires in COVID-19. Some clones are missing from TCRdb's copy, which holds only in-frame ones; the method was immunoSEQ multiplex PCR. Of approximately 220,000 clones listed, 83% are singletons. Material for sequencing was PBMCs or T cells enriched from blood (not recorded which). These receptors came from a woman aged 45-60 years who had been exposed to COVID-19. CDR3s include the opening cysteine and the closing phenylalanine or tryptophan. The order of the fields is V gene, clone size, J gene, D gene, CDR3 DNA, CDR3 protein. The D gene is left open where the match is weak. Part of the rows lack a size; the others show once, few, many or a class for expanded clones.

V: TRBV7-9; size: .; J: TRBJ1-1; D: .; DNA: TGTGCCAGCAGCTGGACAGCCAATGACCCCTCTGAAGCTTTCTTT; CDR3: CASSWTANDPSEAFF
V: TRBV5-4; size: .; J: TRBJ1-1; D: .; DNA: TGTGCCAGCAGCGCCGGACAGAACACTGAAGCTTTCTTT; CDR3: CASSAGQNTEAFF
V: TRBV18; size: .; J: TRBJ2-1; D: TRBD2; DNA: TGTGCCAGCTCAAGAAGCCTAGCGGGGGACAATGAGCAGTTCTTC; CDR3: CASSRSLAGDNEQFF
V: TRBV19; size: .; J: TRBJ2-5; D: TRBD1; DNA: TGTGCCAGTAGTGGCAGGGACAGGGGGGAAGAGACCCAGTACTTC; CDR3: CASSGRDRGEETQYF
V: TRBV10-3; size: .; J: TRBJ1-1; D: .; DNA: TGTGCCATCAGTGAGGAATTCCGGAGGGGTAACACTGAAGCTTTCTTT; CDR3: CAISEEFRRGNTEAFF
V: TRBV18; size: .; J: TRBJ1-2; D: TRBD1; DNA: TGTGCCAGCTCACCACTTCGGGACAGCCCCAGTTATGGCTACACCTTC; CDR3: CASSPLRDSPSYGYTF
V: TRBV5-1; size: many; J: TRBJ1-2; D: TRBD1; DNA: TGCGCCAGCAGCTTGGAAGGGACAGGGAGCTATGGCTACACCTTC; CDR3: CASSLEGTGSYGYTF
V: TRBV6-6; size: .; J: TRBJ2-3; D: TRBD2; DNA: TGTGCCAGCAGTCTCATAGCGGGGGGCCTGGGAACAGATACGCAGTATTTT; CDR3: CASSLIAGGLGTDTQYF
V: TRBV3-1/TRBV3-2; size: .; J: TRBJ1-1; D: TRBD1; DNA: TGTGCCAGCAGCTCCCGGACAGGGTTAAACACTGAAGCTTTCTTT; CDR3: CASSSRTGLNTEAFF
V: TRBV28; size: few; J: TRBJ1-2; D: TRBD1; DNA: TGTGCCAGCAGTTCCCTATTCCCGGGACAGGGGCCGAGCTATGGCTACACCTTC; CDR3: CASSSLFPGQGPSYGYTF
V: TRBV6-6; size: few; J: TRBJ1-6; D: .; DNA: TGTGCCAGCAGTCCTTTTCCGACAGGCCGTAATAATTCACCCCTCCACTTT; CDR3: CASSPFPTGRNNSPLHF
V: TRBV19; size: .; J: TRBJ1-1; D: TRBD1; DNA: TGTGCCAGTAGTCATAGGGGTCTACAGGGGGCGCCCACTGAAGCTTTCTTT; CDR3: CASSHRGLQGAPTEAFF
V: TRBV7-9; size: .; J: TRBJ1-1; D: .; DNA: TGTGCCAGCAGCAGGCAGGGATACACTGAAGCTTTCTTT; CDR3: CASSRQGYTEAFF
V: TRBV7-5; size: few; J: TRBJ1-5; D: .; DNA: TGTGTCAGAAGCTTAGCCCGGGGTAATTGGGCGTTTAGCAATCAGCCCCAGCATTTT; CDR3: CVRSLARGNWAFSNQPQHF
V: TRBV29-1; size: few; J: TRBJ1-3; D: .; DNA: TGCAGCGTTGCCCCCGCTGATAGCTCTGGAAACACCATATATTTT; CDR3: CSVAPADSSGNTIYF
V: TRBV15; size: .; J: TRBJ1-1; D: .; DNA: TGTGCCACCAGTACCGATGCCAGCACTGAAGCTTTCTTT; CDR3: CATSTDASTEAFF
V: TRBV7-2; size: .; J: TRBJ1-2; D: .; DNA: TGTGCCAGCAGCTTAGTAGGGGGAATGGCGGAGTACTATGGCTACACCTTC; CDR3: CASSLVGGMAEYYGYTF
V: TRBV15; size: .; J: TRBJ2-2; D: .; DNA: TGTGCCACCAGCAGAGATAACGGGACTGCGAACACCGGGGAGCTGTTTTTT; CDR3: CATSRDNGTANTGELFF
V: TRBV7-9; size: .; J: TRBJ1-1; D: TRBD1; DNA: TGTGCCAGCAGCCCACGACAGGGGATGAAAACTGAAGCTTTCTTT; CDR3: CASSPRQGMKTEAFF
V: TRBV5-5; size: .; J: TRBJ2-3; D: .; DNA: TGTGCCAGCAGCTTGGGGGCTGTAGATACGCAGTATTTT; CDR3: CASSLGAVDTQYF
V: TRBV7-2; size: .; J: TRBJ1-4; D: .; DNA: TGTGCCAGCAGCTTTGGCGGACGGGGGACGTCGGGTGAAAAACTGTTTTTT; CDR3: CASSFGGRGTSGEKLFF
V: TRBV7-9; size: .; J: TRBJ2-3; D: .; DNA: TGTGCCAGCAGGCTCGGGGTCACAGATACGCAGTATTTT; CDR3: CASRLGVTDTQYF
V: TRBV28; size: .; J: TRBJ1-2; D: TRBD1; DNA: TGTGCCAGCAGAGGAGCCGGACAGGCCCAACTCTATGGCTACACCTTC; CDR3: CASRGAGQAQLYGYTF
V: TRBV12-3/TRBV12-4; size: .; J: TRBJ1-2; D: TRBD1; DNA: TGTGCCAGCAGCCGGACAGGGCGCGGCTACACCTTC; CDR3: CASSRTGRGYTF
V: TRBV5-6; size: .; J: TRBJ2-7; D: TRBD1; DNA: TGTGCCAGCAGCTTGGCCGGGACAGGCATCTCCTACGAGCAGTACTTC; CDR3: CASSLAGTGISYEQYF
V: TRBV7-2; size: once; J: TRBJ2-3; D: .; DNA: TGTGCCAGCAGTCCATTCGAGTTCCTCAAGACAGATACGCAGTATTTT; CDR3: CASSPFEFLKTDTQYF
V: TRBV7-6; size: once; J: TRBJ1-3; D: .; DNA: TGTGCCAGCGCTTTGAGTTCCTCTGGAAACACCATATATTTT; CDR3: CASALSSSGNTIYF
V: TRBV6-2/TRBV6-3; size: .; J: TRBJ2-7; D: TRBD2; DNA: TGTGCCAGCAGTACCGGGACTAGCGGGGGAATCTCCTACGAGCAGTACTTC; CDR3: CASSTGTSGGISYEQYF
V: TRBV6-5; size: .; J: TRBJ2-7; D: .; DNA: TGTGCCAGCAGTTACTCCGCGGGCTACGAGCAGTACTTC; CDR3: CASSYSAGYEQYF
V: TRBV11-3; size: .; J: TRBJ2-1; D: .; DNA: TGTGCCAGCAGCTTAGGATTAAGGGGTGAGCAGTTCTTC; CDR3: CASSLGLRGEQFF
V: TRBV4-3; size: few; J: TRBJ1-1; D: .; DNA: TGCGCCAGCAGCCAGGGCCCAAGGACTGAAGCTTTCTTT; CDR3: CASSQGPRTEAFF
V: TRBV4-1; size: .; J: TRBJ2-3; D: TRBD2; DNA: TGCGCCAGCAGCCAGATAGCGGGGAGCACAGATACGCAGTATTTT; CDR3: CASSQIAGSTDTQYF
V: TRBV3-1/TRBV3-2; size: .; J: TRBJ1-2; D: TRBD1; DNA: TGTGCCAGCAGCCAATTCCCCGCTTCAGGGGGCGGGTATGGCTACACCTTC; CDR3: CASSQFPASGGGYGYTF
V: TRBV19; size: .; J: TRBJ2-1; D: TRBD2; DNA: TGTGCCAGTAGTCCCCGGACTAGCGGACACAATGAGCAGTTCTTC; CDR3: CASSPRTSGHNEQFF
V: TRBV6-6; size: .; J: TRBJ1-6; D: .; DNA: TGTGCCAGCGTCGTGGGGAGCTCCTATAATTCACCCCTCCACTTT; CDR3: CASVVGSSYNSPLHF
V: TRBV12-3/TRBV12-4; size: .; J: TRBJ1-2; D: .; DNA: TGTGCTACATCCAGGGTCCGCTTAGGGGGCTACACCTTC; CDR3: CATSRVRLGGYTF
V: TRBV7-9; size: .; J: TRBJ2-1; D: .; DNA: TGTGCCAGCCGATCAGGGGCCAATGAGCAGTTCTTC; CDR3: CASRSGANEQFF
V: TRBV28; size: .; J: TRBJ2-7; D: TRBD2; DNA: TGTGCCAGCAGTTTGACACTAGGGACTACCGAGAGCTCCTACGAGCAGTACTTC; CDR3: CASSLTLGTTESSYEQYF
V: TRBV25-1; size: .; J: TRBJ1-1; D: .; DNA: TGTGCCAGCAGTGAGGGACCGGGGGGAGCTTTCTTT; CDR3: CASSEGPGGAFF
V: TRBV5-1; size: .; J: TRBJ1-1; D: .; DNA: TGCGCCAGCAGCCCCACCGGGGACACTGAAGCTTTCTTT; CDR3: CASSPTGDTEAFF
V: TRBV27; size: .; J: TRBJ1-4; D: .; DNA: TGTGCCAGCAGTCGGACGGGGTGGGATGAAAAACTGTTTTTT; CDR3: CASSRTGWDEKLFF
V: TRBV24-1; size: .; J: TRBJ2-5; D: TRBD2; DNA: TGTGCCACCAGTGTGGGAGCGGGGGAGGTAGAGACCCAGTACTTC; CDR3: CATSVGAGEVETQYF